The clone carrying this T cell receptor (beta chain) was detected ten times or more. TCRdb independently ran MiXCR on the RT-PCR reads; one entry per CDR3 protein. Here the sample spans more than 600,000 distinct CDR3 sequences, 14% being singletons. Germline V gives CDR1 SGHRS, CDR2 YFSETQ. The V and J ends lost 1 base and 5 bases, in that order; junction bases with no gene match: 9. There are 16 residues in the CDR3. The chain couples TRBV5-1 to TRBJ2-3; the match to TRBD1 covers 8 bases. This TCR was recovered from a female donor in good health, serving as a healthy control. Input material: memory CD4+ T cells from blood. As DNA, the CDR3 is TGCGCCAGCAGCTTGTGGGGGACAGGTTCAGGAGATACGCAGTATTTT. Translated, it gives CASSLWGTGSGDTQYF.